What follows describes a single TCR beta chain. The target antigen is unknown. The sample belongs to a study of T cell responses to AZD1222 COVID-19 vaccine. Study findings and constraints: Mostly white British, mostly female donors; authors suggested clonal diversity may be underestimated. The number of AZD1222 recipients seropositive at baseline was only five or six.

Germline V gene lookup returns CDR1 SGHAT and CDR2 FQNNGV. This CDR3 is built from 15 residues. V lost 6 bases and J 0 bases, leaving 11 bases between the germline ends. Produced via immunoSEQ multiplex PCR; TCRdb's table is partial and in-frame only. The sample comprises 150,000 to 200,000 clones, about 92% of which are singletons, and less than 1.3% rests with the top ten. Sequencing used peripheral blood, obtained 28 days after the second AZD1222 dose. The gene calls are TRBV11-2 and TRBJ2-2; D unresolved. The clonotype originates from an adult who received the AZD1222 COVID-19 vaccine. CDR3 protein: CASRDGRTNTGELFF. DNA for the CDR3: TGTGCCAGCAGGGACGGCCGCACGAACACCGGGGAGCTGTTTTTT.